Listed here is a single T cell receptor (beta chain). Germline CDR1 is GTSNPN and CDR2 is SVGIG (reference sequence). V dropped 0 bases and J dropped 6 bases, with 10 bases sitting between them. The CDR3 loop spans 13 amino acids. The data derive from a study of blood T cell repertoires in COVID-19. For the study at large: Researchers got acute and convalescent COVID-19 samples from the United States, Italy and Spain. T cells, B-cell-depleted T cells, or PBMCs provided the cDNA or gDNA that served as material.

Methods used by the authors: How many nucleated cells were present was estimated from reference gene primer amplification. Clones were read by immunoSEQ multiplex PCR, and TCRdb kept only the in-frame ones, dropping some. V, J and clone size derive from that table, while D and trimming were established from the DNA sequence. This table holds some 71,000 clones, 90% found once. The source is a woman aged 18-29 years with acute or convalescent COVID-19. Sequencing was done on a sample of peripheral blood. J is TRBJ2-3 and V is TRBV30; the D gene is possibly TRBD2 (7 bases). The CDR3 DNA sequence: TGTGCCTGGAGTGTAAGGGGGGGGGATACGCAGTATTTT. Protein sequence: CAWSVRGGDTQYF.